The 30 T cell receptor beta chains below were found in one sample sequenced in a study of response to subunit inactivated influenza vaccine. MiXCR was run by TCRdb on the RT-PCR reads, yielding one entry per CDR3 protein. The sample shows 600,000 to 850,000 distinct CDR3 sequences, 13% to 15% of them seen only once. The sample consisted of PBMCs from blood, taken less than 15 days before vaccination. The receptors originated from a man aged 45-65 years who received an inactivated influenza vaccine.

The CDR3 nucleotides are TGTGCCAGCAGTTACTCGATGGAGGAGATCGGAGCTTTCTTT. Amino acids: CASSYSMEEIGAFF. The J gene is TRBJ1-1, the V gene TRBV6-2 or TRBV6-3, with D unresolved. Trimming left V 0 bases short and J 10 bases short, with 15 bases between. Germline CDR1 MNHEY, CDR2 SVGEGT. This CDR3 region has 14 residues.

This clonotype was counted between two and nine times. An end of the junction differs from the germline gene, which may be a read error. V usage is TRBV5-1 and J usage is TRBJ1-1; D unclear. The CDR3 spans 16 residues. CDR1 is SGHRS and CDR2 is YFSETQ in the germline V gene. As DNA, the CDR3 is TGCGCCAGCAGCTTGGTAGTAGGGAGGGTGAACACCGAAGCTTTCTTT. It encodes CASSLVVGRVNTEAFF.

This clonotype was recorded at least ten times. The J gene is TRBJ2-3, the V gene TRBV14, with 11 bases that match TRBD2. The CDR3 has 16 residues. Trimming at V came to 4 bases and at J to 3 bases, leaving 6 bases not matched to a gene. Germline CDR1 reads SGHDN; CDR2 reads FVKESK. The CDR3 region is CASSRIAGGSTDTQYF. Written as DNA, the CDR3 is TGTGCCAGCAGCCGCATAGCGGGAGGGTCAACAGATACGCAGTATTTT.

This clonotype has only a few counts. The CDR3 loop is CSARGLANTEAFF. The CDR3 region has the DNA TGCAGTGCTAGAGGGCTGGCGAACACTGAAGCTTTCTTT. The chain is built from TRBV20-1 and TRBJ1-1; D not resolved. The CDR3 runs 13 residues. V was cut by 1 base and J by 1 base, with 7 bases left in between. Germline CDR1 is DFQATT and CDR2 is SNEGSKA (reference sequence).

The gene calls are TRBV5-5 and TRBJ2-5; 12 bases are a match to TRBD2. The germline V gene encodes CDR1 SGHKS and CDR2 YYEKEE (reference sequence). Trimming cost V 0 bases and J 5 bases; bases outside gene matches: 5. CDR3 length: 16 amino acids. This CDR3 is CASSLGLAGAEETQYF. As DNA, the CDR3 is TGTGCCAGCAGCTTGGGACTAGCGGGGGCGGAGGAGACCCAGTACTTC.

This clonotype was seen repeatedly, ten times or more. V and J are TRBV16 and TRBJ1-4; 8 bases fit TRBD1. In germline, CDR1 is KGHSY, CDR2 FQNENV. J gave up 8 bases and V 4 bases, and 6 bases lay outside the gene matches. This CDR3 has 14 residues. The CDR3 DNA sequence: TGTGCCAGCAGCCTCCGGACAGGGCCCGAAAAACTGTTTTTT. It translates to CASSLRTGPEKLFF.

The sample holds a few counts of this clonotype. CDR3 region: CASSQGSGGAFF. Here the CDR3 DNA reads TGTGCCAGCAGCCAAGGTAGTGGGGGCGCTTTCTTT. This chain uses TRBV4-2 with TRBJ1-1; D may be TRBD1 (6 bases). Germline V gives CDR1 LGHNA, CDR2 YNFKEQ. Trimming took 1 base from V and 11 from J, leaving 11 bases between them. The CDR3 spans 12 residues.

This clonotype was counted between two and nine times. The J gene is TRBJ2-5, the V gene TRBV20-1; TRBD1 agrees at 8 bases. With V trimmed by 7 bases and J by 4 bases, 14 bases remained unmatched. This CDR3 has 15 amino acids. Germline CDR1 reads DFQATT; CDR2 reads SNEGSKA (reference sequence). CDR3 sequence (DNA): TGCAGTGTCACTTTTTCCACAGGGGGTCGAGAGACCCAGTACTTC. It yields the protein CSVTFSTGGRETQYF.

J is TRBJ2-5 and V is TRBV20-1; D is unclear. From germline, CDR1 is DFQATT and CDR2 SNEGSKA (reference sequence). This CDR3 spans 14 amino acids. V dropped 0 bases and J dropped 1 base, with 9 bases sitting between them. The CDR3 nucleotides are TGCAGTGCTAGAGAATATATCTCCCAAGAGACCCAGTACTTC. Encoded protein: CSAREYISQETQYF.

J is TRBJ1-2 and V is TRBV6-2 or TRBV6-3; TRBD1 might be the D (5 bases). V gave up 7 bases and J gave up 8 bases, with 20 bases separating them. Germline V gene data show CDR1 as MNHEY and CDR2 as SVGEGT. The CDR3 is made up of 14 amino acids. CDR3 residues: CASTIMGPSMGYTF. CDR3 nucleotide sequence: TGTGCCAGCACCATAATGGGACCATCAATGGGCTACACCTTC.

This clonotype was picked up a small number of times. The CDR3 DNA sequence: TGTGCCAGCAGTGGACTAGCGGGAGGGCCGAGTGAGCAGTTCTTC. It translates to CASSGLAGGPSEQFF. The rearrangement uses TRBV2 and TRBJ2-1, with 14 bases identical to TRBD2. Germline loops: CDR1 SNHLY, CDR2 FYNNEI. The CDR3 contains 15 residues. Trimming removed 4 bases from V and 9 bases from J; junction bases left unmatched: 5.

This clonotype was picked up many times. Here the CDR3 reads CASSIRTGHGAFF. DNA for the CDR3: TGTGCCAGCAGCATCCGGACAGGGCATGGAGCTTTCTTT. The J gene is TRBJ1-1, the V gene TRBV3-1, with 8 bases identical to TRBD1. The CDR3 runs to 13 residues. The junction had 9 bases not matched to a gene; V was cut back by 5 bases and J by 10 bases. Germline V lookup: CDR1 LGHDT, CDR2 YNNKEL (reference sequence). Full variable domain (remainder filled in from reference TRBV3-1 and TRBJ1-1): DTAVSQTPKYLVTQMGNDKSIKCEQNLGHDTMYWYKQDSKKFLKIMFSYNNKELIINETVPNRFSPKSPDKAHLNLHINSLELGDSAVYFCASSIRTGHGAFFGQGTRLTVV.

The chain has TRBV6-5 and TRBJ1-5; D is possibly TRBD1 (5 bases). Germline CDR1 MNHEY, CDR2 SVGAGI. The CDR3 totals 14 residues. With 2 bases removed from V and 6 bases from J, the gap between germline ends came to 11 bases. The DNA of the CDR3 is TGTGCCAGCAGTTACGGTGCTGGGGGTCAGCCCCAGCATTTT. It translates to CASSYGAGGQPQHF.

V and J are TRBV10-3 and TRBJ2-1; the D gene could be TRBD1 or TRBD2 (5 bases each). This CDR3 is built from 18 residues. V was clipped by 7 bases and J by 0 bases, with 22 bases between them. Per germline, CDR1 ENHRY and CDR2 SYGVKD. The CDR3 DNA sequence: TGTGCCATCACTAACACCGGGACCCAGGCCTCCTCCTACAATGAGCAGTTCTTC. This gives the protein CAITNTGTQASSYNEQFF.

Many counts were recorded for this clonotype. This chain connects TRBV28 to TRBJ1-4; unclear D gene. Germline V gene data show CDR1 as MDHEN and CDR2 as SYDVKM. Trimming cost V 4 bases and J 0 bases, with 15 bases left between them. The CDR3 loop spans 17 amino acids. CDR3 DNA: TGTGCCAGCAGTTCAATAGACTTGGAAGCAACTAATGAAAAACTGTTTTTT. This sequence encodes CASSSIDLEATNEKLFF. Variable domain in full (rest from reference TRBV28 and TRBJ1-4): DVKVTQSSRYLVKRTGEKVFLECVQDMDHENMFWYRQDPGLGLRLIYFSYDVKMKEKGDIPEGYSVSREKKERFSLILESASTNQTSMYLCASSSIDLEATNEKLFFGSGTQLSVL.

There are a few counts of this clonotype. The chain joins TRBV4-2 to TRBJ2-7; 7 positions agree with TRBD2. The CDR3 has 17 residues. Germline V gives CDR1 LGHNA, CDR2 YNFKEQ. With V trimmed by 0 bases and J by 3 bases, 11 bases remained unmatched. The CDR3 spells CASSQEGPRLAHYEQYF. For the CDR3, the DNA is TGTGCCAGCAGCCAAGAGGGTCCACGACTAGCCCACTACGAGCAGTACTTC.

This clonotype showed up just a few times. V gene TRBV24-1 combines with J gene TRBJ2-3; D perhaps matches TRBD2 (6 bases). The CDR3 runs to 14 residues. The V end was cut by 6 bases, the J end by 4 bases, with 13 bases between. The V gene's germline CDR1 is KGHDR and CDR2 SFDVKD. Written as DNA, the CDR3 is TGTGCCACCAGTCGGGGGAAGGGTCCAGATACGCAGTATTTT. Translating gives CATSRGKGPDTQYF.

This clonotype was observed a handful of times. J is TRBJ1-4 and V is TRBV2; D remains unclear. Trimming removed 2 bases at V and 3 bases at J, with 7 bases between. CDR1 and CDR2 (germline): SNHLY, FYNNEI. The CDR3 spans 14 residues. CDR3 coding DNA: TGTGCCAGCAGTGAAAGGAGCTCTAATGAAAAACTGTTTTTT. Translating it yields CASSERSSNEKLFF.

This clonotype was observed a few times. In nucleotides, the CDR3 is TGCGCCAGCAGCCAAGCGGGTGGGGGAACTGAAGCTTTCTTT. Its translation is CASSQAGGGTEAFF. The chain is built from TRBV4-3 and TRBJ1-1, with a possible D match to TRBD1 (5 bases). V was pared by 1 base and J by 5 bases, with 11 bases between. Germline CDR1 LGHNA, CDR2 YSLEER. The CDR3 contains 14 residues.

The table lists this clonotype with many counts. The chain couples TRBV6-1 to TRBJ2-5, with 9 bases fitting TRBD2. The germline V gene has CDR1 MNHNS and CDR2 SASEGT. This CDR3 is 16 amino acids long. V was clipped by 7 bases and J by 1 base; unmatched bases: 10. CDR3 coding DNA: TGTGCCAGCATCCCCGTCAGGGGACTAGCCCAAGAGACCCAGTACTTC. This codes for CASIPVRGLAQETQYF.

Concerning this clonotype itself: The germline gene is not matched at one end of the junction; a read error may be the cause. V usage is TRBV3-1 and J usage is TRBJ1-4; D is undetermined. CDR3 size: 15 residues. Germline values: CDR1 LGHDT, CDR2 YNNKEL (reference sequence). The DNA for the CDR3 is TGTACCAGCAGCCCCTCCCGTGCAACTAATGAAAAACTGTTTTTT. Translation: CTSSPSRATNEKLFF.

The rearrangement joins TRBV5-1 to TRBJ2-4, with TRBD1 matching 8 bases. The V gene end was trimmed by 4 bases and the J gene end by 1 base; junction bases not matched to a gene: 16. CDR1 and CDR2 (germline): SGHRS, YFSETQ. CDR3 length: 19 amino acids. CDR3 nucleotide sequence: TGCGCCAGCAGCCCAGGACAGGGTTCATTGGATCCGGCCAAAAACATTCAGTACTTC. This translates into CASSPGQGSLDPAKNIQYF.

The chain joins TRBV7-9 to TRBJ2-2; possibly TRBD1 or TRBD2 for D (5 bases each). The CDR3 spans 13 residues. Germline assignment: CDR1 SEHNR and CDR2 FQNEAQ (reference sequence). The ends were cut back, 5 bases at V and 7 bases at J, with 11 bases in the middle. The CDR3 is CASSPEGLGELFF. In DNA, the CDR3 is TGTGCCAGCAGCCCCGAGGGGCTCGGGGAGCTGTTTTTT.

This chain joins TRBV6-2 or TRBV6-3 and TRBJ2-7; 11 nucleotides line up with TRBD2. Germline-derived CDR1 and CDR2 are MNHEY and SVGEGT. V lost 6 bases to trimming and J lost 4 bases; unmatched junction nucleotides: 8. This CDR3 is built from 15 residues. The CDR3 region is CASSKGLAVLYEQYF. As DNA, the CDR3 is TGTGCCAGCAGCAAGGGACTAGCGGTCCTGTACGAGCAGTACTTC.

This chain connects TRBV11-2 to TRBJ2-3; 8 bases match TRBD2. The trim removed 1 base at V and 2 bases at J, leaving 8 bases unmatched. The germline V gene encodes CDR1 SGHAT and CDR2 FQNNGV. The CDR3 runs to 17 residues. CDR3 bases: TGTGCCAGCAGCTTAGCCCCGACTAGCGCATTCACAGATACGCAGTATTTT. As protein: CASSLAPTSAFTDTQYF. Supplemented by reference TRBV11-2 and TRBJ2-3, the full variable domain reads EAGVAQSPRYKIIEKRQSVAFWCNPISGHATLYWYQQILGQGPKLLIQFQNNGVVDDSQLPKDRFSAERLKGVDSTLKIQPAKLEDSAVYLCASSLAPTSAFTDTQYFGPGTRLTVL.

This clonotype has at least ten counts. The genes are TRBV29-1 and TRBJ2-1, with D unresolved. The V gene lost 2 bases and the J gene lost 10 bases, with 15 bases spanning the gap. CDR3 length: 13 amino acids. The germline CDR1 and CDR2 sequences are SQVTM and ANQGSEA. The CDR3 spells CSVESQIKDEQFF. The CDR3 DNA follows: TGCAGCGTTGAATCCCAAATAAAGGACGAGCAGTTCTTC.

J is TRBJ2-5 and V is TRBV20-1; 10 nucleotides align to TRBD2. CDR3 length: 14 amino acids. V trimming: 5 bases; J trimming: 4 bases; junction bases outside the gene matches: 7. Germline CDR1 and CDR2: DFQATT and SNEGSKA (reference sequence). CDR3 nucleotides: TGCAGTGCTCCTATAGCGGGAGGCGGAGAGACCCAGTACTTC. It is translated as CSAPIAGGGETQYF.

Points on this clonotype: Because the CDR3 is missing its conserved closing phenylalanine or tryptophan, this is likely a read error. The chain is built from TRBV29-1 and TRBJ2-7; D remains unclear. V lost 5 bases and J lost 2, with 10 bases in between. The CDR3 has 12 residues. Germline lookup yields CDR1 SQVTM and CDR2 ANQGSEA. The chain's CDR3 is CSVTSGAYEQYL. As DNA, the CDR3 is TGCAGCGTTACCTCTGGGGCCTACGAGCAGTACCTC.

This clonotype was observed a few times. This chain joins TRBV5-5 and TRBJ2-2; D is possibly TRBD1 (7 bases). The germline CDR1 and CDR2 sequences are SGHKS and YYEKEE (reference sequence). The CDR3 covers 16 residues. Trimming removed 5 bases from V and 2 bases from J, with 16 bases in between. CDR3 sequence reads: CASRPRGANNTGELFF. In nucleotides, the CDR3 is TGTGCCAGCAGACCCAGGGGGGCCAATAACACCGGGGAGCTGTTTTTT. Filled out from reference TRBV5-5 and TRBJ2-2, the complete variable domain reads DAGVTQSPTHLIKTRGQQVTLRCSPISGHKSVSWYQQVLGQGPQFIFQYYEKEERGRGNFPDRFSARQFPNYSSELNVNALLLGDSALYLCASRPRGANNTGELFFGEGSRLTVL.

CDR3 sequence reads: CSARALLGGYTDTQYF. In DNA, the CDR3 is TGCAGTGCTAGAGCCTTATTGGGGGGGTACACAGATACGCAGTATTTT. The rearrangement joins TRBV20-1 to TRBJ2-3, with 7 bases lining up with TRBD2. Trimming cost V 1 base and J 2 bases; bases outside gene matches: 9. Germline assignment: CDR1 DFQATT and CDR2 SNEGSKA (reference sequence). CDR3 length equals 16 residues.